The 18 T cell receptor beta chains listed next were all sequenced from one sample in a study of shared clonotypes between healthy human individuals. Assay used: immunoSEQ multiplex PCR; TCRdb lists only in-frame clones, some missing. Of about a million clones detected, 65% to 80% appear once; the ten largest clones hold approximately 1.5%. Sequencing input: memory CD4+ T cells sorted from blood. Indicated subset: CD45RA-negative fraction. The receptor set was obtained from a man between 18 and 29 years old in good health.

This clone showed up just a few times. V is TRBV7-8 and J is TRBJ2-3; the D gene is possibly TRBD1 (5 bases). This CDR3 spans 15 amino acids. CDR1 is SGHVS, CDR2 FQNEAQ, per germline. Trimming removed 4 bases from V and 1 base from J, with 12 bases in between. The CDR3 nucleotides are TGTGCCAGCAGCTCTCCAGGGATAGGCACAGATACGCAGTATTTT. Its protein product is CASSSPGIGTDTQYF.

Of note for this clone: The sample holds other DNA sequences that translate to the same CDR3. In nucleotides, the CDR3 is TGTGCCAGCTCACCTGGACAGGGAAGAGAGCAGTACTTC. This gives the protein CASSPGQGREQYF. The chain carries TRBV18 and TRBJ2-7; 8 positions agree with TRBD1. The germline gives CDR1 KGHSH, CDR2 LQKENI. The length of the CDR3 is 13 residues. Germline trimming cut 3 bases from V and 7 bases from J; bases unmatched to any gene: 5.

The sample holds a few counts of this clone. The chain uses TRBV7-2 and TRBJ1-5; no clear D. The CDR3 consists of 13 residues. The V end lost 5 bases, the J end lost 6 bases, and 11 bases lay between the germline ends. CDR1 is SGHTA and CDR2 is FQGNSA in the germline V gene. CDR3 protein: CASSTHQFQPQHF. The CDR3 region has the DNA TGTGCCAGCAGCACACACCAGTTTCAGCCCCAGCATTTT.

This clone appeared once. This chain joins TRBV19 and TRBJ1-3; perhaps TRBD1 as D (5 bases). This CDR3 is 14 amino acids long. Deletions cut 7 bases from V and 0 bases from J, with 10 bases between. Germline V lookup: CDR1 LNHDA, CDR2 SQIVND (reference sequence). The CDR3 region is CASTRDSSGNTIYF. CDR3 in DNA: TGTGCCAGTACCCGGGACTCCTCTGGAAACACCATATATTTT. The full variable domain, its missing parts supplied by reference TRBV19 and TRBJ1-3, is DGGITQSPKYLFRKEGQNVTLSCEQNLNHDAMYWYRQDPGQGLRLIYYSQIVNDFQKGDIAEGYSVSREKKESFPLTVTSAQKNPTAFYLCASTRDSSGNTIYFGEGSWLTVV.

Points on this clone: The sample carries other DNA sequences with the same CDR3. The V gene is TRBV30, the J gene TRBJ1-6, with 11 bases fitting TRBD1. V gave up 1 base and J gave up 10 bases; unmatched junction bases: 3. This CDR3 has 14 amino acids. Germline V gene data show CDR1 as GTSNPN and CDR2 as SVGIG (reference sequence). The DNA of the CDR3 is TGTGCCTGGAGTGCCGGGACAGGGGGATCACCCCTCCACTTT. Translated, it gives CAWSAGTGGSPLHF.

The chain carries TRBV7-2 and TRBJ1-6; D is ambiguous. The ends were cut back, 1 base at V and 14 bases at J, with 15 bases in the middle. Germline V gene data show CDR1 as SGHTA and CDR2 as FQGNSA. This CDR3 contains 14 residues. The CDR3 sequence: CASSLGLSADSLHF. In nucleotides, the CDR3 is TGTGCCAGCAGCTTAGGACTGAGTGCGGACTCCCTCCACTTT.

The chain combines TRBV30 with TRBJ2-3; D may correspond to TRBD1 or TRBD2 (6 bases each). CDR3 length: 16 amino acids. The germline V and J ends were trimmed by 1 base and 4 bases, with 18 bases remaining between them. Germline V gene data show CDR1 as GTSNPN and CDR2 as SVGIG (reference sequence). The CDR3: CAWSGGQSGGPDTQYF. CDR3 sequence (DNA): TGTGCCTGGAGTGGAGGACAGTCCGGGGGTCCAGATACGCAGTATTTT.

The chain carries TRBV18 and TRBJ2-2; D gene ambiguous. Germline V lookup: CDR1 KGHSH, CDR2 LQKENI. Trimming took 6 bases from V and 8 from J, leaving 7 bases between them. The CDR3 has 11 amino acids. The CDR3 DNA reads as TGTGCCAGCTCTCAACTAGGGGAGCTGTTTTTT. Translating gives CASSQLGELFF.

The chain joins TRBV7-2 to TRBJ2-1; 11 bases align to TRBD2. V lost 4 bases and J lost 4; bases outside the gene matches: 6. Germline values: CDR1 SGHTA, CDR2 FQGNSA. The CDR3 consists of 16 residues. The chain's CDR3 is CASSSHGTSGYNEQFF. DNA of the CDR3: TGTGCCAGCAGCTCCCACGGGACTAGCGGTTACAATGAGCAGTTCTTC.

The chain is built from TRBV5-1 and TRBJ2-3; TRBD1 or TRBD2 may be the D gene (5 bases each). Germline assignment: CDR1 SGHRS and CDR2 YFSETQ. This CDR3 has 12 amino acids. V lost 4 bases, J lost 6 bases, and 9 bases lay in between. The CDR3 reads CASSRDRDTQYF. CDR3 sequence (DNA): TGCGCCAGCAGCAGGGACCGTGATACGCAGTATTTT.

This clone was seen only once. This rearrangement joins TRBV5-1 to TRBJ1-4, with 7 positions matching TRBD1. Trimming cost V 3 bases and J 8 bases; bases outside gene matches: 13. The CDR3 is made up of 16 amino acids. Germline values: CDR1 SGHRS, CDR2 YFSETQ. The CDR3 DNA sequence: TGCGCCAGCAGCTCGGCCCCACAGGGGTCGGGCGAAAAACTGTTTTTT. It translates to CASSSAPQGSGEKLFF.

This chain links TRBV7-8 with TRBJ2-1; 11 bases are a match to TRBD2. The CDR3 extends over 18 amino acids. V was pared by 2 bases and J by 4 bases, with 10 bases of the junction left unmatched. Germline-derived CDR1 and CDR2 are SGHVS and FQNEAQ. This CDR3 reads CASSLRTPLAGVYNEQFF. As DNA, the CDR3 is TGTGCCAGCAGCTTAAGGACTCCACTAGCGGGAGTTTACAATGAGCAGTTCTTC.

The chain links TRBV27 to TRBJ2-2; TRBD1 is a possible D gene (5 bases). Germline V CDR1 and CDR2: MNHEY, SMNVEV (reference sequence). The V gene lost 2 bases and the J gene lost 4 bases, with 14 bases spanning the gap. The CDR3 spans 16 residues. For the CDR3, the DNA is TGTGCCAGCAGTTTAGACAGCCGACGTATCACCGGGGAGCTGTTTTTT. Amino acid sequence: CASSLDSRRITGELFF.

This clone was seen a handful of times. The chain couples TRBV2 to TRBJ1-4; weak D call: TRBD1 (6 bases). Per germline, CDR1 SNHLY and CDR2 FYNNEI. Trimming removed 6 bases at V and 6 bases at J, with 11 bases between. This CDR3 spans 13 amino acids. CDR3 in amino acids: CASRDSGDEKLFF. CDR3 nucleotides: TGTGCCAGCAGGGACAGTGGGGATGAAAAACTGTTTTTT.

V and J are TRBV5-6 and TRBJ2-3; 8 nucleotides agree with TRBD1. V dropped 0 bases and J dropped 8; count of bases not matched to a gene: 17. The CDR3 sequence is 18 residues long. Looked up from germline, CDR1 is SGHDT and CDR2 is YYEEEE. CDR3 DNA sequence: TGTGCCAGCAGCTTGGAGCTGATCCAGGGGGCAAGTGCGGGTACGCAGTATTTT. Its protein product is CASSLELIQGASAGTQYF.

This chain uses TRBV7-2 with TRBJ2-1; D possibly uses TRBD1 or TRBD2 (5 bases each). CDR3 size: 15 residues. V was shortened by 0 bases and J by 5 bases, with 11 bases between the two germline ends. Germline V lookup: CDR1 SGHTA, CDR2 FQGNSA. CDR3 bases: TGTGCCAGCAGCTTAGCCGGGACGCTGAACAATGAGCAGTTCTTC. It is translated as CASSLAGTLNNEQFF. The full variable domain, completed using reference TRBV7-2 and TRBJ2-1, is GAGVSQSPSNKVTEKGKDVELRCDPISGHTALYWYRQSLGQGLEFLIYFQGNSAPDKSGLPSDRFSAERTGGSVSTLTIQRTQQEDSAVYLCASSLAGTLNNEQFFGPGTRLTVL.

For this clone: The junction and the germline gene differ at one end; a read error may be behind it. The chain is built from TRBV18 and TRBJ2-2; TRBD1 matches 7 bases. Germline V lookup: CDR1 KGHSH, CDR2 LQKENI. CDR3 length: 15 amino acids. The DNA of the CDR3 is TGTGCCAGCTCACCTCAGACAGGGAACGCCGGGGAGCTGTTTTTT. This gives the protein CASSPQTGNAGELFF.

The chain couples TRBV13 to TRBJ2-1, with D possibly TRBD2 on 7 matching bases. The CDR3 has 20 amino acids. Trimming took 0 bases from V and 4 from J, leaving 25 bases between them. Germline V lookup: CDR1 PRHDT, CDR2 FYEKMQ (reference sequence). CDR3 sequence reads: CASSLGVNSGGPREYNEQFF. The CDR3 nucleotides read TGTGCCAGCAGCTTAGGGGTTAACTCGGGGGGCCCGAGAGAATACAATGAGCAGTTCTTC.